The 20 T cell receptor beta chains below all came from one sample that was sequenced in a study of CXCR3-negative and CXCR3-positive naive CD8 T cells. Via 5' RACE with UMI labels, TRB cDNA libraries were prepared. TCRdb re-analyzed the 5' RACE reads; it lists each CDR3 protein once, without DNA. With 130,000 or so distinct CDR3 sequences in the sample, the ten largest clones hold roughly 0.29%. The sample was naive CXCR3- CD8+ T cells from blood. This sample's subset: CD45RO-CCR7+CD27+CD95- naive CD8+ T cells lacking CXCR3 (TNR3-). Source of these receptors: a human donor in good health. Some clones in this sample may be carry-over from other donors' samples.

The rearrangement joins TRBV20-1 to TRBJ1-1; TCRdb reports TRBD1, a call that lacks DNA to check it against. The CDR3 is 13 residues long. Germline CDR1 reads DFQATT; CDR2 reads SNEGSKA (reference sequence). CDR3 loop: CSAGGGSVTEAFF.

The rearrangement links TRBV20-1 to TRBJ2-7; the D gene TCRdb calls, TRBD2, cannot be checked with no DNA. Germline V gene data show CDR1 as DFQATT and CDR2 as SNEGSKA (reference sequence). The CDR3 sequence is 13 residues long. The CDR3 sequence: CSARGEGSHEQYF.

The chain couples TRBV6-2 or TRBV6-3 to TRBJ2-7; TCRdb picks TRBD1, but there is no DNA to check that call. Germline V gene lookup returns CDR1 MNHEY and CDR2 SVGEGT. This CDR3 is 15 amino acids long. The CDR3 loop is CASSYSSGVAYEQYF.

The chain has TRBV7-2 and TRBJ2-3. This CDR3 spans 15 amino acids. The V gene's germline CDR1 is SGHTA and CDR2 FQGNSA. The CDR3 sequence is CASSSLAASTDTQYF.

The J gene is TRBJ2-2, the V gene TRBV12-3 or TRBV12-4; TCRdb's D call of TRBD1 is untestable without DNA. The CDR3 covers 13 residues. Here the CDR3 reads CASSMQGARELFF.

The chain employs TRBV3-1 and TRBJ2-7; no DNA is available, so the TRBD1 call from TCRdb remains unchecked. The CDR3 extends over 15 amino acids. Germline loops: CDR1 LGHDT, CDR2 YNNKEL (reference sequence). The CDR3 spells CASSQEWGVAYEQYF.

The CDR3 protein is CASSDSGGAYNEQFF. The chain carries TRBV6-4 and TRBJ2-1; the TRBD2 assignment by TCRdb is unverifiable without DNA. The CDR3 sequence is 15 residues long. CDR1 is MRHNA, CDR2 SNTAGT, per germline.

The genes are TRBV27 and TRBJ1-3. In germline, CDR1 is MNHEY, CDR2 SMNVEV (reference sequence). The CDR3 length is 13 residues. The CDR3 here is CASSWRGGDTIYF.

CDR3 residues: CASSPFLGGREYEQYF. The rearrangement joins TRBV12-3 or TRBV12-4 to TRBJ2-7; no DNA is available, so the TRBD1 call from TCRdb remains unchecked. This CDR3 spans 16 amino acids.

The rearrangement joins TRBV28 to TRBJ2-1; there is no DNA to check the TCRdb D call of TRBD2. This CDR3 comprises 14 residues. CDR1 and CDR2 from the germline V gene are MDHEN and SYDVKM. This CDR3 reads CASVLGGRVNEQFF.

The chain couples TRBV28 to TRBJ2-3; TCRdb indicates TRBD2, and absent DNA this call remains unverified. The CDR3 length is 17 residues. CDR1 and CDR2 from the germline V gene are MDHEN and SYDVKM. The CDR3 loop reads CASFLGLEVRDTDTQYF.

The gene calls are TRBV7-9 and TRBJ2-3; TCRdb selects TRBD1, and the lack of DNA leaves this call unchecked. The CDR3 length is 14 residues. Germline V gives CDR1 SEHNR, CDR2 FQNEAQ (reference sequence). CDR3 amino acids: CASSPKMQGDTQYF.

The CDR3 protein is CASSQRGTGPNTEAFF. The J gene is TRBJ1-1, the V gene TRBV5-1; TCRdb's assignment of TRBD1 cannot be checked, as there is no DNA. CDR3 length: 16 amino acids. Per germline, CDR1 SGHRS and CDR2 YFSETQ.

The J gene is TRBJ2-7, the V gene TRBV4-1; checking the TCRdb D call of TRBD1 is not possible without DNA. The CDR3 length is 14 residues. CDR1 and CDR2 (germline): MGHRA, YSYEKL. This CDR3 is CASSQAARGYEQYF.

The rearrangement joins TRBV29-1 to TRBJ2-3. This CDR3 contains 12 residues. CDR1 and CDR2 (germline): SQVTM, ANQGSEA. The CDR3 loop is CSVDYDGDTQYF.

The rearrangement links TRBV12-3 or TRBV12-4 to TRBJ2-1; the TRBD1 assignment by TCRdb is unverifiable without DNA. The CDR3 extends over 14 amino acids. This CDR3 is CASSSSTGGNEQFF.

V is TRBV28 and J is TRBJ2-7; TCRdb names TRBD1, which stays unverified in the absence of DNA. This CDR3 has 15 amino acids. Germline V gene lookup returns CDR1 MDHEN and CDR2 SYDVKM. The CDR3 sequence is CASSLSGSATDEQYF.

The J gene is TRBJ2-5, the V gene TRBV2; absent DNA, TCRdb's TRBD1 call cannot be checked. The germline V gene has CDR1 SNHLY and CDR2 FYNNEI. The CDR3 is 15 residues long. The CDR3 loop is CASSENGPPEETQYF.

The V and J genes are TRBV10-3 and TRBJ2-2; with no DNA, the TCRdb D assignment of TRBD1 cannot be verified. CDR3 length equals 14 residues. Germline CDR1 ENHRY, CDR2 SYGVKD. CDR3: CAIFRQGVTGELFF.

The CDR3 sequence is CSARPTGGDLTEAFF. The chain couples TRBV20-1 to TRBJ1-1; TCRdb proposes TRBD1, but this gene call is untestable without DNA. Germline CDR1 and CDR2: DFQATT and SNEGSKA (reference sequence). The CDR3 is 15 amino acids.